This TCR beta chain was recorded in a study of cytomegalovirus exposure and HLA in healthy donors (dated by TCRdb to the late 2010s). With regard to the full study: An earlier analysis of roughly 570 of the donors reported approximately 300 Gb of sequence data and 117 million unique TCR beta sequences obtained from approximately 180 million T cells. Class I and class II HLA loci were covered by the typing at four-digit resolution. The genetic ancestry cluster associated with self-reported Caucasian donors included around four fifths of the approximately 410 genotyped donors. High-throughput TCR immunosequencing, statistical association of individual TCRs with disease status, and machine learning were combined to predict cytomegalovirus infection status. The study aimed to test whether signatures of past pathogen exposure could be identified by cataloging public T cell receptors. Across 300 to 500 genotyped donors of the cohort, an average of about 240,000 unique TCR beta nucleotide sequences per donor were sequenced, and 15% to 20% of those sequences were non-productive. Donor age, sex, ethnicity and CMV serostatus were compiled together with the repertoire data. In addition to the first cohort of around 670 subjects, a separate validation cohort of 120 different subjects was used. Every repertoire in the discovery cohort had been generated on one and the same sequencing platform. Rather than drawing on any new phenotypic data, the later analysis identified candidate immune exposures from TCR beta sequences and the way those sequences occurred across donors. Approximately 330 gigabases of sequencing data and 75 million to 85 million unique TCR sequences made up an early release that covered 500 to 650 HLA-typed donors. Because of strong linkage in the cohort, roughly 5 DR-DQ haplotypes were treated as single units for association and clustering. To decide whether each TCR beta V gene segment behaved as functional or pseudogenic, an earlier analysis of some 580 of the donors relied on high-throughput TCR beta sequencing. To study patterns of TCR occurrence, a later analysis re-analyzed previously published TCR beta repertoires from hundreds of donors and added high-resolution HLA genotyping. A later genetic analysis took genome-wide SNP genotypes for about 60% of the roughly 670 donors and used that subset as a discovery cohort. The study profiled the T cell repertoires of more than 500 subjects by immunosequencing and related them to cytomegalovirus serostatus. The number of typed donors differed by locus: about 629-630 for A, B, C, DRB1 and DQB1; 522 for DQA1; approximately 600 for DPA1; and about 470 for DPB1. What the study reported, not specific to this receptor: Presence/absence analyses assumed roughly uniform sequencing depth across donors, an assumption that may not hold. In an earlier analysis of some 540 of the donors, most TCR beta V segments appeared in productive rearrangements about 90% or about 30% of the time, broadly matching IMGT annotations. Some IMGT-functional V segments, including TRBV6-2 and TRBV6-3, could not be told apart with the 87-base-pair reads, so those segments were excluded. HLA typing was unavailable for some donors at each locus, so association tests used only the typed subset. Compared with equally common non-associated chains, HLA-associated TCR beta chains in a later analysis were more clonally expanded and had lower generation probabilities. In a later genetic analysis, a missense DCLRE1C variant was associated with V-gene and J-gene trimming of TCR beta chains, and the association was replicated in an independent cohort. A later analysis reported that several top co-occurrence clusters appeared linked to parvovirus B19, influenza, CMV and Epstein-Barr virus. A cluster of highly shared sequence variants was judged likely to be a technical artifact of the sequencing pipeline. The authors suggested that the approach could potentially be extended to other disease states and immunological phenotypes. While some public TCRs were present in many individuals, most TCR sequences turned up only very rarely across donors. When HLA alleles, especially DR and DQ, strongly co-occurred, TCR associations were difficult to assign to individual alleles. Linkage disequilibrium might explain the correlated functional status among segregating V segments, but an unknown experimental factor could not be excluded. At a false discovery rate of 0.05, a later analysis linked under 20,000 TCR beta sequences to specific HLA alleles. Immune exposure information for the cohort was limited to CMV serostatus. A further reported finding was that TCR beta sequences accurately predicted the HLA-A and HLA-B alleles for most subjects in the first cohort. The study listed 150 to 200 TCR beta chains as associated with cytomegalovirus. Because counts were too low, some 16 rarely observed V segments, including chromosome 9 orphons, were excluded from the earlier analysis of fewer than 650 of the donors. A few of the identified cytomegalovirus-associated TCR beta chains were confirmed in vitro to be specific for cytomegalovirus antigens. In both the original and validation cohorts, the classifier was reported to diagnose cytomegalovirus status with high specificity and sensitivity. In a later analysis, most CMV-associated TCR beta chains were found to appear HLA-restricted, with HLA associations seemingly driven largely by CMV exposure. According to a later analysis, TCR association rates differed among HLA loci, with DRB1 alleles showing the most associated TCRs and HLA-C alleles showing the fewest. According to a later genetic analysis, donors in an Asian-associated ancestry cluster had fewer N-insertions in productive TCRs than the approximately 670-donor mean. In this cohort, only TCR beta chains were sequenced, and detectable features were limited by the absence of alpha or paired-chain data.

Library generation was performed with the immunoSEQ multiplex PCR assay. For the multiplex PCR, a mixture combining 60 forward primers for TCR Vbeta segments and 13 reverse primers for TCR Jbeta segments was used. A multiplex PCR assay on genomic DNA amplified the CDR3 region of rearranged TCR beta genes. On the Illumina HiSeq System, the amplified TCR beta libraries were sequenced as 87-base-pair reads. The source study handled its data this way. In a later analysis, some 80 million unique TCR beta chains were counted across the 500 to 850 repertoires, and about 9.9 million of these chains were shared by at least two donors. Raw reads were error-corrected and collapsed into unique sequences with a nearest-neighbor algorithm that merged closely related sequences to remove PCR and sequencing errors. To assign V, D and J gene segments, CDR3 sequences were aligned to IMGT reference sequences. For a sequence to be retained, a match of at least six nucleotides to both a V gene segment and a J gene segment was required. Rearrangements were classified as productive when the CDR3 lacked stop codons and remained in frame with V and J, and all other rearrangements were classified as non-productive. CDR3 was defined by IMGT convention, running from the second conserved V-encoded cysteine to the conserved J-encoded phenylalanine. Sequences without an unambiguous match to a single V gene segment were excluded from the earlier analysis of 587 of the donors. An earlier analysis of about 600 of the donors called V segments functional above 56.7% productive rearrangements and segregating when the between-donor standard deviation exceeded 5%. A statistical classification framework was developed to diagnose cytomegalovirus status using the catalog of TCR beta chain sequences. V and J gene assignment, in a later analysis, came from comparing TCR nucleotide sequences with IMGT/GENE-DB human TR gene sequences. A later analysis assigned CDR3 sequences and most-parsimonious VDJ recombination scenarios with the TCRdist pipeline. A later analysis defined each TCR beta chain by its CDR3 amino acid sequence plus V-gene family, and excluded reads lacking a unique V-gene family. As a way to deal with suspected cross-contamination and a sequencing artifact, a later analysis dropped 500 to 700 nucleotide sequences that were highly shared and had low generation probability. A later analysis calculated a clonal expansion index for each public chain from normalized within-repertoire ranks of inferred template counts. In a later analysis, generation probabilities were computed with a VDJ recombination model fitted to out-of-frame rearrangements, and the resulting probabilities were checked against IGoR. Hypergeometric tests were used in a later analysis to score TCR-TCR, TCR-HLA and TCR-CMV co-occurrence, with a repertoire-size bias correction applied to the TCR pairs. A later analysis estimated false discovery rates by permuting HLA or CMV assignments 20 times. In a later analysis, co-occurring TCRs were grouped with DBSCAN, and TCRdist sequence similarity was added when clustering was performed within HLA-allele-positive subsets. For co-occurrence clustering, repertoires with fewer than 30,000 or more than 120,000 public chains were excluded, along with several repertoires with anomalous nucleotide sharing. Imported from immuneACCESS, the table was reduced by TCRdb to in-frame sequences with V and J called. These copies leave out some clones; in studies compared against another copy, an unresolved V gene accounts for under half, and the cause of the remainder is not known. The V and J calls and clone size come from that table; D and trimming were worked out from the DNA. The sample table contains approximately 150,000 clones; only one count was recorded for around 80% of them. The top ten hold about 2% of the sample.

From the germline V gene, CDR1 is SGHNT and CDR2 is YENEEA. V drops 5 bases and J drops 3 bases, leaving 11 bases in between. There are 13 amino acids in the CDR3, from cysteine to phenylalanine inclusive. The read is trimmed to its CDR3 DNA, 39 bases read in frame from base 1. Notes on this clone: Its antigen is not yet known. No much larger clonotype is one base removed from it; base qualities were not supplied.

The cohort was made up of several hundred healthy bone marrow donors. All cohort members were sampled while nominally healthy, although unrecorded immune exposures were likely present. CMV serostatus was recorded as positive for just under 300 and negative for about 50% of the 666 cohort members, whereas no CMV serostatus was recorded for the donor in question. Every donor gave a peripheral blood sample, and the peripheral blood mononuclear cells from that sample were used for TCR beta sequencing. Genomic DNA was extracted from the blood cell samples with the Qiagen DNeasy Blood Extraction Kit. The TCR was taken from a human donor in good health. The sequence links TRBV11-3 to TRBJ2-7; the D gene identity is not certain. Source material: PBMCs. The DNA is TGTGCCAGCAGCATATACAGAGTCTACGAGCAGTACTTC. Translated, this gives CASSIYRVYEQYF.